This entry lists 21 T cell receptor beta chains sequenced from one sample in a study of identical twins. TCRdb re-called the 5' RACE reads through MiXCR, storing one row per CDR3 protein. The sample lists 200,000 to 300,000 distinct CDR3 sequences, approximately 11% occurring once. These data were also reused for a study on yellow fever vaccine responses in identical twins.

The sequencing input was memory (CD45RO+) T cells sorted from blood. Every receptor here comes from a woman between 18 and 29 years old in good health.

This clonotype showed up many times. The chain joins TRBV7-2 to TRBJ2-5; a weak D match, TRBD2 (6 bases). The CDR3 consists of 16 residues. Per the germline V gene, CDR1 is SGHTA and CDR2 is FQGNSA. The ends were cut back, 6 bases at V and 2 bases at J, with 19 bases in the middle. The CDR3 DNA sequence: TGTGCCAGCAGTCCCTTTGGGGGGAGAATGCAAGAGACCCAGTACTTC. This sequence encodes CASSPFGGRMQETQYF.

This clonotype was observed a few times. Here the CDR3 reads CSANPQGLHEQYF. CDR3 bases: TGCAGTGCTAACCCGCAGGGGTTGCACGAGCAGTACTTC. V gene TRBV20-1 combines with J gene TRBJ2-7, with D perhaps matching TRBD1 (6 bases). The germline CDR1 and CDR2 sequences are DFQATT and SNEGSKA (reference sequence). V lost 4 bases and J lost 5, with 15 bases in between. This CDR3 has 13 residues.

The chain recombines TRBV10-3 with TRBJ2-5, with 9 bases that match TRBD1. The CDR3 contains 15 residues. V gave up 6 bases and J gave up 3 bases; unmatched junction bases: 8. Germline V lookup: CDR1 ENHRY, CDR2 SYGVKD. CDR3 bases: TGTGCCATCAGCCTTGGACAGGGGCGAGAAGAGACCCAGTACTTC. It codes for CAISLGQGREETQYF.

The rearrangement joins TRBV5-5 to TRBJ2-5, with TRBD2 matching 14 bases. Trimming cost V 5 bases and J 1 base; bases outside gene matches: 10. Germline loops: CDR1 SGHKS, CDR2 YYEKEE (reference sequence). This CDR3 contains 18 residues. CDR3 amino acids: CASSETGTSGGTQETQYF. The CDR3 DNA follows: TGTGCCAGCAGTGAGACCGGGACTAGCGGGGGAACCCAAGAGACCCAGTACTTC.

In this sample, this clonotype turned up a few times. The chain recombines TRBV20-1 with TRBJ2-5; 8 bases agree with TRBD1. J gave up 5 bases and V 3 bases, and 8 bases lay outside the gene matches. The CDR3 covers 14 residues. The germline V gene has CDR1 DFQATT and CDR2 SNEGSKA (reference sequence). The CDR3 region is CSASAAGGWETQYF. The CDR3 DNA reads TGCAGTGCTAGCGCGGCAGGGGGCTGGGAGACCCAGTACTTC.

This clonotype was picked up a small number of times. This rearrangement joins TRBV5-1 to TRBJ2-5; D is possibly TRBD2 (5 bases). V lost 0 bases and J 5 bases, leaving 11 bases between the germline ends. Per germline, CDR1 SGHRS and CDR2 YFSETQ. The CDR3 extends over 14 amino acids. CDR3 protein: CASSLGAVYETQYF. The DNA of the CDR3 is TGCGCCAGCAGCTTGGGAGCGGTCTATGAGACCCAGTACTTC.

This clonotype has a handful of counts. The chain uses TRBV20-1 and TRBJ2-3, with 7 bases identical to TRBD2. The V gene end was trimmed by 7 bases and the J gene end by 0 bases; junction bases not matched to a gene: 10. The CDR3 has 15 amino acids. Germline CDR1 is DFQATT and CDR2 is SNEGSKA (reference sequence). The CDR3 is CSGAASGGSTDTQYF. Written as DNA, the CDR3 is TGCAGTGGCGCCGCGTCGGGGGGTAGCACAGATACGCAGTATTTT.

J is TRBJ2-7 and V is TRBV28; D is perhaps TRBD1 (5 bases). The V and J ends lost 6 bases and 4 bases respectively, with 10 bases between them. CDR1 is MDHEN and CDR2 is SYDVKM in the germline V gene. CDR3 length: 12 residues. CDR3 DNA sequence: TGTGCCAGCAGACTCGCAGGGTACGAGCAGTACTTC. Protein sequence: CASRLAGYEQYF. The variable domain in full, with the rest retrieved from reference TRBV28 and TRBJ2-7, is DVKVTQSSRYLVKRTGEKVFLECVQDMDHENMFWYRQDPGLGLRLIYFSYDVKMKEKGDIPEGYSVSREKKERFSLILESASTNQTSMYLCASRLAGYEQYFGPGTRLTVT.

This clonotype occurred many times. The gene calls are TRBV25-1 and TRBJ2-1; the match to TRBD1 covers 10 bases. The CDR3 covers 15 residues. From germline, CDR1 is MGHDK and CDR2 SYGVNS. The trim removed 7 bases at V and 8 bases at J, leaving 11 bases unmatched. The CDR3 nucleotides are TGTGCCAGCAACCCGGACAGGGGGAGGATGGATGAGCAGTTCTTC. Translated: CASNPDRGRMDEQFF.

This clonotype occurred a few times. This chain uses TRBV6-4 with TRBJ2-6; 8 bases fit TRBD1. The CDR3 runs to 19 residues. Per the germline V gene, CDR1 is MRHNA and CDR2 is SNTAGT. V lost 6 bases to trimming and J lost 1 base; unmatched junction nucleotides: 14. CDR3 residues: CASSLSRGQVGSGANVLTF. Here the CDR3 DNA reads TGTGCCAGCAGCCTCAGTAGGGGACAGGTGGGATCTGGGGCCAACGTCCTGACTTTC.

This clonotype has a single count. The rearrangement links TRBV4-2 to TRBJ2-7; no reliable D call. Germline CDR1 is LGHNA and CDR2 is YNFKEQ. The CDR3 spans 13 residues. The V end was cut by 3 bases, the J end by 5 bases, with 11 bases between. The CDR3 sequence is CASSQEFSDEQYF. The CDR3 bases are TGTGCCAGCAGCCAGGAGTTTTCCGACGAGCAGTACTTC.

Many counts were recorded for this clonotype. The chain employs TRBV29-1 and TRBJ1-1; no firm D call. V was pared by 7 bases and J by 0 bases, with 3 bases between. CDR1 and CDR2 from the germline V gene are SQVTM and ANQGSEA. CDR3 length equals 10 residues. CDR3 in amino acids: CSAMNTEAFF. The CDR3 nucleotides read TGCAGCGCAATGAACACTGAAGCTTTCTTT.

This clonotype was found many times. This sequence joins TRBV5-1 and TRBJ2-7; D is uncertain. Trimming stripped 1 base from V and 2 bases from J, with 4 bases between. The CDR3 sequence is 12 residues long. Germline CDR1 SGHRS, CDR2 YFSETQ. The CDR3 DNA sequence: TGCGCCAGCAGCTTGTCGACCTACGAGCAGTACTTC. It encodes CASSLSTYEQYF.

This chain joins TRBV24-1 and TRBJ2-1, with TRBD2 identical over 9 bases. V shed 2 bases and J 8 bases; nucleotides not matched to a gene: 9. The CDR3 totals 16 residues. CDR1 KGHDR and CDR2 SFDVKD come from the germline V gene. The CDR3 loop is CATSDWGIAGVDEQFF. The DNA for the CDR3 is TGTGCCACCAGTGATTGGGGGATAGCGGGAGTGGATGAGCAGTTCTTC.

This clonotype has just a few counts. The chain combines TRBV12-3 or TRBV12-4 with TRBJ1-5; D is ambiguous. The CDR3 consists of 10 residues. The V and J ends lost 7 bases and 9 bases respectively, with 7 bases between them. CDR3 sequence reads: CASTARPQHF. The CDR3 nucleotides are TGTGCCAGCACCGCCCGGCCCCAGCATTTT.

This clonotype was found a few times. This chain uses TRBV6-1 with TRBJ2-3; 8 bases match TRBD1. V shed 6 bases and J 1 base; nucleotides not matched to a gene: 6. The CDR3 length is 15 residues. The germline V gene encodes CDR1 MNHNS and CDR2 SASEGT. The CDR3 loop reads CASRSQGAGTDTQYF. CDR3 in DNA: TGTGCCAGCAGGTCTCAGGGGGCGGGCACAGATACGCAGTATTTT.

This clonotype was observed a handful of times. The CDR3 sequence: CASSTQRQWADTQYF. The CDR3 DNA is TGTGCCAGCAGTACTCAGCGCCAATGGGCAGATACGCAGTATTTT. The chain uses TRBV27 and TRBJ2-3; no firm D call. The V end was cut by 5 bases, the J end by 4 bases, with 16 bases between. Germline V gene sequence: CDR1 MNHEY, CDR2 SMNVEV (reference sequence). The CDR3 covers 15 residues.

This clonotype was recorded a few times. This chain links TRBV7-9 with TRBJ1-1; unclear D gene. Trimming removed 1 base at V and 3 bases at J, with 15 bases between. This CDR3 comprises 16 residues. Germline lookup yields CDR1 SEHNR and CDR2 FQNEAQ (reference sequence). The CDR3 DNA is TGTGCCAGCAGCTTAGGTCCGGCCCCGAGTGACACTGAAGCTTTCTTT. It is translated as CASSLGPAPSDTEAFF.

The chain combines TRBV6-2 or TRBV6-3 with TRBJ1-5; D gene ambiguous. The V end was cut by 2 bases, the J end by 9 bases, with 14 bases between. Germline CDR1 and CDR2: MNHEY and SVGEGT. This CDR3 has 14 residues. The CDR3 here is CASSYVERSGPQHF. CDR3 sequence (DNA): TGTGCCAGCAGTTACGTTGAAAGGTCGGGGCCCCAGCATTTT.

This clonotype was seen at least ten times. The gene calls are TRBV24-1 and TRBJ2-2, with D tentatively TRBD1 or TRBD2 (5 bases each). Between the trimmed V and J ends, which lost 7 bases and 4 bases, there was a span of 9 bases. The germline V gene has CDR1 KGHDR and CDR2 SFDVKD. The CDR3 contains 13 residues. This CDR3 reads CATREGTTGELFF. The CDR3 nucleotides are TGTGCCACCAGGGAAGGGACCACCGGGGAGCTGTTTTTT.

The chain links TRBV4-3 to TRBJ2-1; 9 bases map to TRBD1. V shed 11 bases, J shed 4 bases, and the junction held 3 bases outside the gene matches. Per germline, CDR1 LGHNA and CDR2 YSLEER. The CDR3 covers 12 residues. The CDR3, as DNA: TGCGCCCAGGGACAGGGATACAATGAGCAGTTCTTC. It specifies CAQGQGYNEQFF.